This is a list of T cell receptor beta chains from one sample in a study of blood T cell repertoires in COVID-19. Sequencing was performed with immunoSEQ multiplex PCR; in TCRdb, only in-frame clones are kept and a portion is missing. The sample holds fewer than 200,000 clones, about 74% seen once. What was sequenced was peripheral blood. The receptor source for this set is an elderly woman with acute or convalescent COVID-19. Both conserved end residues are trimmed from each CDR3.

V,CDR3
TRBV28,ASSDPGQGFQPQH
TRBV7-2,ASSAGTGGLEAF
TRBV5-1,ASSEQGATYEQY
TRBV2,ASTVLAGSSEQF
TRBV19,ASIPRVTDYSGNTIY
TRBV5-5,ASSGSPYEQY
TRBV2,ARQGTSGSSYNEQF
TRBV9,ASSGLAEETQY
TRBV7-8,ASSVGTADSPLH
TRBV4-1,ASSQTGVPGNTIY
TRBV28,ASTSSTGSSYEQY
TRBV19,ASSWGGQPNYGYT
TRBV5-1,ASRHSPGTGVTGELF
TRBV5-1,ASSLEFGPGMNTEAF
TRBV7-9,ASSLGGTEGTNIQY
TRBV29-1,SVATTYGYT
TRBV27,ASALGGLLREQY
TRBV5-1,ASSEGTDIYEQY
TRBV27,ASSFSRTSYEQY
TRBV27,ASRSGNSYEQY
TRBV5-4,ASSLGGGGLYEQY
TRBV4-3,ASSLRPGGETQY
TRBV18,ASSPRGRDNQPQH
TRBV27,ASSRMPGHLSYEQY
TRBV28,ASQGQGVGGELF
TRBV4-2,ASSQEPVAGDYNSPLH
TRBV6-5,ASTSRQESNTEAF
TRBV5-1,ASSFASGGTDTQY
TRBV30,AWSVRGNEQF
TRBV7-2,ASSLEARVYNEQF
TRBV11-2,ASSLLAGAYNEQF
TRBV24-1,ATSDLHVAPSNNEQF
TRBV7-9,ASSLGSQPQH
TRBV4-2,ASSQIGQGYGYT
TRBV28,ASREAVFSYNEQF
TRBV5-1,ASSILRGNTEAF
TRBV3-1/TRBV3-2,ASSQRQGTDSPLH
TRBV19,ASSVTTGTANSPLH
TRBV6-5,ASSYVARGVNGYT
TRBV28,ASSSGGGPTNEKLF
TRBV27,ASSLWGANQPQH
TRBV28,ASAGADRYNSPLH
TRBV5-1,ASSLYRTGDTGELF
TRBV29-1,SVVYSAADTGELF
TRBV28,ASRRDFSGNTIY
TRBV6-4,ASRWDRGTGELF
TRBV5-4,ASSLAGQGDLLSGYT
TRBV5-4,ASSKTFSGRSYTGELF
TRBV3-1/TRBV3-2,ATSYAPHNYGYT
TRBV18,ASSPPGLSTDTQY
TRBV27,ASSLSLGFAGLAGRGVADTQY
TRBV5-6,ASSLLTGIHTQY
TRBV18,ASSAILTSNEQF
TRBV6-5,ASSLSGGGRETQY
TRBV25-1,ASTPGVTGELF
TRBV6-5,ASRPQPGATGEY
TRBV4-2,ASSRTLGTSGNNEQF
TRBV4-3,ASSRVGQEYAGELF
TRBV28,ASSFTGQGSSSPLH
TRBV27,ASSPDRGTEAF